These 9 T cell receptor beta chains originate from one sample sequenced in a study of response to subunit inactivated influenza vaccine. One entry per CDR3 protein, called by TCRdb with MiXCR from the RT-PCR reads. The table records 500,000 to 550,000 distinct CDR3 sequences, 6% to 9% of them present only once. The starting material was PBMCs from blood, obtained less than 30 months after vaccination. These receptor sequences come from a man in his fifties or sixties who received an inactivated influenza vaccine.

This clonotype has more than one count but fewer than ten. The chain combines TRBV7-9 with TRBJ1-2; no clear D. Germline V lookup: CDR1 SEHNR, CDR2 FQNEAQ (reference sequence). This CDR3 spans 13 amino acids. V dropped 5 bases and J dropped 3 bases, with 10 bases sitting between them. CDR3 sequence (DNA): TGTGCCAGCAGCCCAATAGGCGACTATGGCTACACCTTC. Translation gives CASSPIGDYGYTF.

This clonotype was counted many times. V is TRBV10-3 and J is TRBJ1-3; 10 nucleotides agree with TRBD1. From germline, CDR1 is ENHRY and CDR2 SYGVKD. With V trimmed by 8 bases and J by 1 base, 5 bases remained unmatched. This CDR3 spans 15 amino acids. The CDR3, as DNA: TGTGCCATCCGGGACAGGGGTGTATCTGGAAACACCATATATTTT. It is translated as CAIRDRGVSGNTIYF.

The V call is TRBV24-1, the J call TRBJ2-3, with D tentatively TRBD2 (6 bases). Germline V CDR1 and CDR2: KGHDR, SFDVKD. V was trimmed by 9 bases and J by 3 bases, leaving 15 bases between them. The CDR3 loop spans 14 amino acids. DNA for the CDR3: TGTGCCACCGCCGAAAGCGGGTTGACAGATACGCAGTATTTT. Residues: CATAESGLTDTQYF.

This clonotype was observed at least ten times. The chain recombines TRBV10-3 with TRBJ2-3, with D possibly being TRBD2 (6 bases). This CDR3 has 15 amino acids. Per the germline V gene, CDR1 is ENHRY and CDR2 is SYGVKD. The V gene lost 3 bases and the J gene lost 1 base, with 11 bases spanning the gap. CDR3 region: CAISEGTLRTDTQYF. Here the CDR3 DNA reads TGTGCCATCAGTGAAGGGACTCTTCGCACAGATACGCAGTATTTT.

This clonotype was counted between two and nine times. This chain connects TRBV20-1 to TRBJ2-3, with 11 bases aligning to TRBD2. Germline CDR1 reads DFQATT; CDR2 reads SNEGSKA (reference sequence). This CDR3 spans 16 amino acids. Unmatched junction bases numbered 9, after V lost 5 bases and J lost 2 bases. The CDR3 DNA reads TGCAGTGCTGGCGGCACTAGCGGGGGCAACACAGATACGCAGTATTTT. As protein: CSAGGTSGGNTDTQYF.

This clonotype has only a few counts. The chain links TRBV5-1 to TRBJ2-2; 8 nucleotides agree with TRBD2. Germline V gene lookup returns CDR1 SGHRS and CDR2 YFSETQ. CDR3 length: 15 residues. The DNA of the CDR3 is TGCGCTTCAAGGACCGGTTTAGCGGGGTCCGGGGAGCTGTTTTTT. This sequence encodes CASRTGLAGSGELFF. Supplemented by reference TRBV5-1 and TRBJ2-2, the full variable domain reads KAGVTQTPRYLIKTRGQQVTLSCSPISGHRSVSWYQQTPGQGLQFLFEYFSETQRNKGNFPGRFSGRQFSNSRSEMNVSTLELGDSALYLCASRTGLAGSGELFFGEGSRLTVL.

This clonotype was counted ten times or more. The rearrangement joins TRBV27 to TRBJ1-1, with D uncertain. The CDR3 totals 14 residues. The germline gives CDR1 MNHEY, CDR2 SMNVEV (reference sequence). V was clipped by 2 bases and J by 4 bases, with 11 bases between them. The CDR3 DNA is TGTGCCAGCAGTTTAGGGTGGGGAGTCACTGAAGCTTTCTTT. This gives the protein CASSLGWGVTEAFF.

This clonotype was counted many times. V is TRBV5-1 and J is TRBJ2-7; TRBD1 matches at 9 bases. The CDR3 sequence is 14 residues long. The J segment lost 5 bases and the V segment lost 4 bases, leaving 7 bases of the junction unmatched. Germline V gives CDR1 SGHRS, CDR2 YFSETQ. The CDR3 reads CASSAGTGNHEQYF. Here the CDR3 DNA reads TGCGCCAGCAGCGCCGGGACAGGGAACCACGAGCAGTACTTC.

The gene calls are TRBV28 and TRBJ2-7; 9 nucleotides match TRBD1. Germline V gene data show CDR1 as MDHEN and CDR2 as SYDVKM. J gave up 0 bases and V 2 bases, and 5 bases lay outside the gene matches. CDR3 length: 16 amino acids. CDR3 bases: TGTGCCAGCAGTTTAGCCGGACAGGGGCTCTCCTACGAGCAGTACTTC. It yields the protein CASSLAGQGLSYEQYF.